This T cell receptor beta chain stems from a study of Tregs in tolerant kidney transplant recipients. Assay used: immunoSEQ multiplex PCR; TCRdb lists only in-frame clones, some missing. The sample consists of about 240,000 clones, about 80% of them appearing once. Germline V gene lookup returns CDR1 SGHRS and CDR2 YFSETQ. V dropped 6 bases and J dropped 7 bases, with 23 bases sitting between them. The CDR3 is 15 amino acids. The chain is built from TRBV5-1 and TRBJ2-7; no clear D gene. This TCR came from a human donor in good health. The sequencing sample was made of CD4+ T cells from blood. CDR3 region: CASNTLASGSREQYF. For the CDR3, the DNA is TGCGCCAGCAATACCCTCGCCTCGGGCAGCAGGGAGCAGTACTTC.